Listed here are 7 T cell receptor beta chains from one sample, sequenced in a study of beta chain features in type 1 diabetes (dated by TCRdb to the late 2010s). General findings and caveats noted by the study authors: Type 1 diabetes patients showed a moderate but significant shortening of TCRB CDR3 length in all four CD4+ subsets.

The protocol used for the library was the immunoSEQ multiplex PCR assay. The High Capacity cDNA Reverse Transcription Kit was used to reverse transcribe all of the isolated RNA, meaning that expressed TCRB transcripts were what got sequenced. TCRdb stores this immuneACCESS table with in-frame sequences only. Part of the clones is absent; in the studies checked, under half of the shortfall reflects unresolved V genes, and no reason is known for the rest. The table for this sample lists under 350,000 clones; 13% to 15% of them were counted only once. Jointly, the top ten make up roughly 0.018% of the sample. No antigen has been assigned to these receptors. The sequenced sample consisted of naive CD4+ T cells from blood. In light of the paper, this sample's cell subset or site label describes: true naive CD4+ T cells. Receptors were obtained from a man in his thirties or forties with type 1 diabetes.

This clone was detected only once. The chain links TRBV14 to TRBJ2-7; D not resolved. V was pared by 0 bases and J by 9 bases, with 12 bases between. The CDR3 runs to 13 residues. The V gene's germline CDR1 is SGHDN and CDR2 FVKESK. This CDR3 reads CASSQDLGTPQYF. Here the CDR3 DNA reads TGTGCCAGCAGCCAAGATCTAGGAACTCCGCAGTACTTC.

This chain joins TRBV19 and TRBJ2-7, with TRBD2 matching over 7 bases. After removal of 3 bases from V and 4 bases from J, the junction contained 6 bases not matched to a gene. Germline CDR1 LNHDA, CDR2 SQIVND (reference sequence). The CDR3 contains 14 residues. This CDR3 reads CASSMGGSSYEQYF. In DNA, the CDR3 is TGTGCCAGTAGTATGGGCGGGAGCTCATACGAGCAGTACTTC.

The CDR3: CSVEEASHTDTQYF. CDR3 DNA: TGCAGCGTTGAAGAAGCGTCACACACAGATACGCAGTATTTT. The gene calls are TRBV29-1 and TRBJ2-3; D is unresolved. Looked up from germline, CDR1 is SQVTM and CDR2 is ANQGSEA. The CDR3 length is 14 residues. Between the trimmed V and J ends, which lost 0 bases and 2 bases, there was a span of 9 bases.

J is TRBJ2-1 and V is TRBV18; D might be TRBD2 (6 bases). V lost 8 bases to trimming and J lost 2 bases, with 16 bases between them. The length of the CDR3 is 15 residues. The V gene's germline CDR1 is KGHSH and CDR2 LQKENI. Here the CDR3 DNA reads TGTGCCAGCAAACAAGGGGCGGGGCCCTACAATGAGCAGTTCTTC. Residues: CASKQGAGPYNEQFF.

This clone was seen more than once but under ten times. The chain has TRBV5-1 and TRBJ2-2; the D is unclear. The CDR3 runs to 14 residues. Germline V gives CDR1 SGHRS, CDR2 YFSETQ. Trimming pared 0 bases from V and 4 bases from J, leaving 7 bases between. The CDR3 sequence is CASSLVPGTGELFF. In DNA, the CDR3 is TGCGCCAGCAGCTTGGTCCCGGGCACCGGGGAGCTGTTTTTT.

This chain joins TRBV18 and TRBJ2-2; tentative D call: TRBD1 (7 bases). CDR3 length: 15 residues. V lost 4 bases to trimming and J lost 3 bases, with 12 bases between them. Per germline, CDR1 KGHSH and CDR2 LQKENI. The CDR3 spells CASSRTGGYTGELFF. The DNA of the CDR3 is TGTGCCAGCTCACGGACAGGAGGGTACACCGGGGAGCTGTTTTTT.

In this sample, this clone turned up a few times. V gene TRBV2 combines with J gene TRBJ2-5; D may be TRBD1 (6 bases). From germline, CDR1 is SNHLY and CDR2 FYNNEI. The ends were cut back, 6 bases at V and 9 bases at J, with 20 bases in the middle. The CDR3 extends over 14 amino acids. The CDR3 is CASSGDSVRGPQYF. The CDR3 nucleotides are TGTGCCAGCAGCGGAGACAGCGTCAGGGGTCCCCAGTACTTC. The full variable domain, in which reference TRBV2 and TRBJ2-5 provide the parts outside the CDR3, is EPEVTQTPSHQVTQMGQEVILRCVPISNHLYFYWYRQILGQKVEFLVSFYNNEISEKSEIFDDQFSVERPDGSNFTLKIRSTKLEDSAMYFCASSGDSVRGPQYFGPGTRLLVL.